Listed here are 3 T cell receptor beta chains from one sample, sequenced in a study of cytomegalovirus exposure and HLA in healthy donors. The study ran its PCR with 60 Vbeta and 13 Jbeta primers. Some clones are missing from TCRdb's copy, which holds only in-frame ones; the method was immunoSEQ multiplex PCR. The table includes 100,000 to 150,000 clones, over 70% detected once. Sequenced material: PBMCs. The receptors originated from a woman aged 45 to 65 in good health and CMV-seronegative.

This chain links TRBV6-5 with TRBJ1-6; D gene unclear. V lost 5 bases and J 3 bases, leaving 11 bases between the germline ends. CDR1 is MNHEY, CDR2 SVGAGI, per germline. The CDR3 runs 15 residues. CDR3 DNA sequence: TGTGCCAGCAGTAGCTTCGTTGGCTATAATTCACCCCTCCACTTT. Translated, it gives CASSSFVGYNSPLHF.

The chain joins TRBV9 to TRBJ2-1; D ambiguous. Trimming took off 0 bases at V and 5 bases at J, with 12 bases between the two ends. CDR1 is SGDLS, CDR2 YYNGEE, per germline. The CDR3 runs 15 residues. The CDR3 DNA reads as TGTGCCAGCAGCGTAGTACCCGGTGAGGACAATGAGCAGTTCTTC. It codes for CASSVVPGEDNEQFF.

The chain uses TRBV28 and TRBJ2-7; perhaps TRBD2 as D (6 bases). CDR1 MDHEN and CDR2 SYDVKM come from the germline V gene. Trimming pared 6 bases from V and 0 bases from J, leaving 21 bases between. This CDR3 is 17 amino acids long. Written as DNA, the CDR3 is TGTGCCAGCAGATCCTCTGTAGGGGTGGGGGGCTCCTACGAGCAGTACTTC. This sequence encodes CASRSSVGVGGSYEQYF.